Listed below are T cell receptor beta chains from one sample, sequenced in a study of preoperative IRX-2 immunotherapy in early breast cancer. The repertoire was sequenced with immunoSEQ multiplex PCR; TCRdb's copy has only in-frame clones and lacks some. Of more than 750 clones listed, around 83% are singletons. The specimen was tumor tissue, collected before IRX-2 immunotherapy. The receptor source for this set is a human donor with breast cancer. CDR3s include the opening cysteine and the closing phenylalanine or tryptophan. A D gene is named only where the DNA matches it firmly. The size of a clone is reported for some rows only, either as once, few or many, or as a class for expanded clones.

V: TRBV14
size: NA
D: NA
J: TRBJ2-7
CDR3: CASSQAGRIFFSYEQYF
DNA: TGTGCCAGCAGCCAAGCGGGACGGATTTTCTTCTCCTACGAGCAGTACTTC

V: TRBV18
size: NA
D: TRBD1
J: TRBJ1-4
CDR3: CASSLQGATNEKLFF
DNA: TGTGCCAGCTCACTACAGGGGGCAACTAATGAAAAACTGTTTTTT

V: TRBV11-3
size: few
D: TRBD2
J: TRBJ2-1
CDR3: CASSSPGSGGFNEQFF
DNA: TGTGCCAGCAGCTCGCCGGGAAGCGGGGGATTCAATGAGCAGTTCTTC

V: TRBV6-8
size: NA
D: NA
J: TRBJ2-5
CDR3: CASSFTGETQYF
DNA: TGTGCCAGCAGTTTCACTGGCGAGACCCAGTACTTC

V: TRBV11-3
size: NA
D: TRBD1
J: TRBJ1-1
CDR3: CASSQPRTGGNTEAFF
DNA: TGTGCCAGCAGCCAACCCCGGACAGGGGGGAACACTGAAGCTTTCTTT

V: TRBV19
size: NA
D: TRBD1
J: TRBJ1-1
CDR3: CASSEGQGRDTEAFF
DNA: TGTGCCAGTAGTGAAGGACAGGGGAGGGACACTGAAGCTTTCTTT

V: TRBV28
size: NA
D: NA
J: TRBJ2-1
CDR3: CASSRRGAYNEQFF
DNA: TGTGCCAGCAGTCGACGGGGAGCCTACAATGAGCAGTTCTTC

V: TRBV11-3
size: once
D: NA
J: TRBJ1-6
CDR3: CASSSDGVWNSPLHF
DNA: TGTGCCAGCAGCTCTGACGGTGTCTGGAATTCACCCCTCCACTTT

V: TRBV6-8
size: NA
D: NA
J: TRBJ2-2
CDR3: CATGRGLDTGELFF
DNA: TGTGCCACAGGTCGGGGGCTCGACACCGGGGAGCTGTTTTTT

V: TRBV11-3
size: NA
D: NA
J: TRBJ1-6
CDR3: CASNFFSGSEALHF
DNA: TGTGCCAGCAACTTCTTTTCGGGGTCCGAGGCCCTCCACTTT

V: TRBV30
size: NA
D: TRBD1
J: TRBJ1-1
CDR3: CAWGPGTAAFF
DNA: TGTGCCTGGGGACCCGGGACAGCAGCTTTCTTT

V: TRBV29-1
size: NA
D: TRBD1
J: TRBJ1-2
CDR3: CSVKGQGVYYGYTF
DNA: TGCAGCGTTAAGGGACAGGGAGTCTACTATGGCTACACCTTC

V: TRBV28
size: once
D: NA
J: TRBJ1-5
CDR3: CASSSGRVVVQPQHF
DNA: TGTGCCAGCAGTTCTGGCAGGGTGGTAGTTCAGCCCCAGCATTTT

V: TRBV11-3
size: NA
D: TRBD1
J: TRBJ1-2
CDR3: CASSPFTGGTYGYTF
DNA: TGTGCCAGCAGCCCCTTCACAGGGGGGACCTATGGCTACACCTTC

V: TRBV6-8
size: NA
D: NA
J: TRBJ1-5
CDR3: CASSREFGSNQPQHF
DNA: TGTGCCAGCAGCCGCGAGTTTGGCAGCAATCAGCCCCAGCATTTT

V: TRBV16
size: NA
D: TRBD2
J: TRBJ2-2
CDR3: CASSLRGGINTGELFF
DNA: TGTGCCAGCAGCCTACGCGGGGGGATCAACACCGGGGAGCTGTTTTTT

V: TRBV11-3
size: NA
D: TRBD1
J: TRBJ2-3
CDR3: CASSQGTTGGGTDTQYF
DNA: TGTGCCAGCAGCCAGGGTACGACAGGGGGCGGGACAGATACGCAGTATTTT

V: TRBV6-8
size: NA
D: NA
J: TRBJ1-1
CDR3: CASSFRQVGEAFF
DNA: TGTGCCAGCAGTTTCCGACAGGTCGGTGAAGCTTTCTTT

V: TRBV14
size: NA
D: NA
J: TRBJ1-2
CDR3: CASSQARERGYTF
DNA: TGTGCCAGCAGCCAAGCGAGGGAACGTGGCTACACCTTC

V: TRBV11-3
size: NA
D: NA
J: TRBJ2-5
CDR3: CASSFQGGRETQYF
DNA: TGTGCCAGCAGCTTTCAGGGGGGCCGGGAGACCCAGTACTTC

V: TRBV23-1
size: once
D: NA
J: TRBJ2-2
CDR3: CASSQDPINTGELFF
DNA: TGCGCCAGCAGCCAAGATCCTATTAACACCGGGGAGCTGTTTTTT

V: TRBV11-3
size: NA
D: TRBD1
J: TRBJ1-6
CDR3: CASSHSDREDSPLHF
DNA: TGTGCCAGCAGCCACAGCGACAGGGAAGACTCACCCCTCCACTTT

V: TRBV6-8
size: NA
D: TRBD2
J: TRBJ2-7
CDR3: CASSLLPGREGYEQYF
DNA: TGTGCCAGCAGTTTACTTCCCGGCAGGGAGGGCTACGAGCAGTACTTC

V: TRBV19
size: once
D: NA
J: TRBJ1-1
CDR3: CASRQRMNTEAFF
DNA: TGTGCCAGTAGACAGAGAATGAACACTGAAGCTTTCTTT

V: TRBV11-3
size: once
D: NA
J: TRBJ1-6
CDR3: CASSLGPGKSSYNSPLHF
DNA: TGTGCCAGCAGCTTGGGTCCGGGAAAGAGCTCCTATAATTCACCCCTCCACTTT

V: TRBV19
size: NA
D: TRBD1
J: TRBJ1-4
CDR3: CASSPGQGHEKLFF
DNA: TGTGCCAGTAGCCCGGGACAGGGTCATGAAAAACTGTTTTTT

V: TRBV6-8
size: NA
D: NA
J: TRBJ1-1
CDR3: CATCPGSPEAFF
DNA: TGTGCCACCTGCCCTGGGTCTCCTGAAGCTTTCTTT

V: TRBV7-1
size: NA
D: NA
J: TRBJ1-6
CDR3: CASSAGDGNSPLHF
DNA: TGTGCCAGCAGCGCCGGGGACGGTAATTCACCCCTCCACTTT

V: TRBV30
size: NA
D: NA
J: TRBJ1-1
CDR3: CAWEVGGQSRAFF
DNA: TGTGCCTGGGAAGTTGGAGGACAGAGCAGAGCTTTCTTT

V: TRBV6-8
size: once
D: NA
J: TRBJ2-5
CDR3: CASYDGEGRLVRETQYF
DNA: TGTGCCAGCTATGATGGGGAAGGGAGACTCGTACGGGAGACCCAGTACTTC

V: TRBV6-8
size: NA
D: NA
J: TRBJ1-6
CDR3: CATQRGREYSPLHF
DNA: TGTGCCACCCAAAGGGGCCGAGAGTATTCACCCCTCCACTTT

V: TRBV11-3
size: NA
D: NA
J: TRBJ1-6
CDR3: CASSLDPSSSYNSPLHF
DNA: TGTGCCAGCAGCTTGGATCCGAGTAGCTCCTATAATTCACCCCTCCACTTT

V: TRBV11-3
size: once
D: TRBD1
J: TRBJ1-4
CDR3: CASSSPRQGANEKLFF
DNA: TGTGCCAGCAGCTCCCCCCGACAGGGGGCTAATGAAAAACTGTTTTTT

V: TRBV6-8
size: NA
D: NA
J: TRBJ1-2
CDR3: CASRPGYDGYTF
DNA: TGTGCCAGCAGGCCAGGGTACGATGGCTACACCTTC

V: TRBV10-2
size: NA
D: TRBD1
J: TRBJ2-5
CDR3: CASSDTGTAKQETQYF
DNA: TGCGCCAGCAGTGACACCGGGACAGCGAAACAAGAGACCCAGTACTTC

V: TRBV25-1
size: NA
D: NA
J: TRBJ2-6
CDR3: CASSELGVSGANVLTF
DNA: TGTGCCAGCAGTGAATTAGGGGTCTCTGGGGCCAACGTCCTGACTTTC

V: TRBV28
size: NA
D: NA
J: TRBJ1-2
CDR3: CASSLDGGGGYTF
DNA: TGTGCCAGCAGTCTAGATGGGGGCGGTGGCTACACCTTC